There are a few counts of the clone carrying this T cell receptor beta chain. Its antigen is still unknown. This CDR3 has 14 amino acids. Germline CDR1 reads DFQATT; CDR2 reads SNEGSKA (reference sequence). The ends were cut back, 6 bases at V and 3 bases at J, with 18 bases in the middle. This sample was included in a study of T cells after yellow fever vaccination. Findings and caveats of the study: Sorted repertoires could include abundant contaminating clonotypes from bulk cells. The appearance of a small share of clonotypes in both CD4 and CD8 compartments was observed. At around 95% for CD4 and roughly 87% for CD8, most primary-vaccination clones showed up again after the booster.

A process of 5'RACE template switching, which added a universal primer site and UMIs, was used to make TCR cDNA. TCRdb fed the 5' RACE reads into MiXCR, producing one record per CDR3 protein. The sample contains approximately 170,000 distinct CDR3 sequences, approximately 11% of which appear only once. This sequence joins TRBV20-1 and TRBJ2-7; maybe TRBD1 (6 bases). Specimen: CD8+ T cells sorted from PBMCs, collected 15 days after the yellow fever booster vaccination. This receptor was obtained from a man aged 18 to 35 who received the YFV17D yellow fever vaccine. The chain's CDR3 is CSAPPPDRDYEQYF. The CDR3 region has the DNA TGCAGTGCCCCGCCCCCGGACAGAGACTACGAGCAGTACTTC.